A single T cell receptor (beta chain) is shown here with its context. With 5 bases clipped from V and 4 bases from J, the junction kept 5 bases outside the gene matches. The CDR3 is 15 residues long. In germline, CDR1 is LNHNV, CDR2 YYDKDF (reference sequence). This sample stems from a study of blood T cell repertoires in COVID-19. Across the whole study: The analysed material was cDNA or gDNA that came from T cells, B-cell-depleted T cells, or PBMCs.

Only in-frame clones appear in the TCRdb table, and some are missing; sequencing was by immunoSEQ multiplex PCR. Of 300,000 to 400,000 clones in the sample, roughly 86% were seen once. This TCR came from a woman aged 55-70 years with COVID-19, enrolled during active disease. Material: peripheral blood. The chain combines TRBV15 with TRBJ2-3; 11 bases match TRBD1. The CDR3 spells CATSRGQGGSDTQYF. DNA of the CDR3: TGTGCCACCAGCCGGGGACAGGGGGGCTCAGATACGCAGTATTTT.